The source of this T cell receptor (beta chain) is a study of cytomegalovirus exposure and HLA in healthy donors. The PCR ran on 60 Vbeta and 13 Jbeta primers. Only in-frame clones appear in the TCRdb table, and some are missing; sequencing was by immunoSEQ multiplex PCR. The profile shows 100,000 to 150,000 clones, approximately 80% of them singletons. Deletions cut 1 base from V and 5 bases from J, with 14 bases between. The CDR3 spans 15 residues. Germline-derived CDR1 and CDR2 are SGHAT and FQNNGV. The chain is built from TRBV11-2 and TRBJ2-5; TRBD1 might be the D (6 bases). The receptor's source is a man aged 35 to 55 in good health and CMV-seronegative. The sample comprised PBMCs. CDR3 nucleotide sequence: TGTGCCAGCAGCTTAGTGGTGGGGGCGGCGGAGACCCAGTACTTC. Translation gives CASSLVVGAAETQYF.